This T cell receptor (beta chain) was sequenced in a study of low-dose radiotherapy and immunotherapy resistance in tumors. For the study at large: Those assigned to Cohort 2 were treated with 1 Gy per fraction every two weeks (13 Gy in total over 26 weeks). Given every two weeks, intravenous cyclophosphamide 200 mg/m2 preceded radiation and immunotherapy by one day.

Specified time point: before trial treatment. Donors received nivolumab, ipilimumab, aspirin, low-dose cyclophosphamide and low-dose radiotherapy. Solid tumors that lacked tumor-infiltrating lymphocytes and were advanced were present in eligible patients. Alpha- and beta-chain coverage of first-strand cDNA came from TRAV- and TRBV-specific primers. TCRs underwent 20 PCR cycles of amplification with a constant-region primer and V-primer adapter. TCRdb re-derived calls from the reads in MiXCR, one entry per CDR3 protein. Of about 82,000 distinct CDR3 sequences detected, over 15% appear once; the ten largest clones hold 5.5% to 6%. CDR3 length: 16 amino acids.

J is TRBJ2-1 and V is TRBV21-1; TRBD2 is the table's D call, not checked against the DNA. TRBV21-1 is tagged as a pseudogene. This receptor was identified in a male donor with prostate cancer. The sequences come from PBMCs, collected before treatment. CDR3 coding DNA: TGTGCCAGCAGCAAAGATTTGAGACTAGGTCTCTGTGAGCAGTTCTTC. Protein sequence: CASSKDLRLGLCEQFF.